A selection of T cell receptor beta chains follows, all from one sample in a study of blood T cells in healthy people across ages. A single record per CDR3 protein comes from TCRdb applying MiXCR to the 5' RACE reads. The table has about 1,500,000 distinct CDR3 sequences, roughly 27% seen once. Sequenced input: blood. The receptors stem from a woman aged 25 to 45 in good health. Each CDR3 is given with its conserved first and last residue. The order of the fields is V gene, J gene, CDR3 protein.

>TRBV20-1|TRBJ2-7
CSARGTLNSYEQYF
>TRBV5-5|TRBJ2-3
CASNGTPDTDTQYF
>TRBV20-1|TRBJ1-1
CSARVGTRRNTEAFF
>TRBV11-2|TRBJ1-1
CASSGSIMNTEAFF
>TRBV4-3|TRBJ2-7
CASSQGGPSGSSYEQYF
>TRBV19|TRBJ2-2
CASRPSGVAGELFF
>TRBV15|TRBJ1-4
CATSREITNEKLFF
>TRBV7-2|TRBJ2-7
CASSPSGPYEQYF
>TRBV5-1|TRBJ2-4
CASSLEPSGIKNEQYF
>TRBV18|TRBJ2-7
CASSPSSTNYEQYF
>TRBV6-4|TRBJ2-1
CASSPGTEYNEQFF
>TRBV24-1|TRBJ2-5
CATSDGTGGETQYF
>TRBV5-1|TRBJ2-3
CASSLGLYTQYF
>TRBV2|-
CASSEARLAGETQYF
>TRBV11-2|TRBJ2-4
CASSIDNGVNIQYF
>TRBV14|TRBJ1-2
CASSPHQDWERGYTF
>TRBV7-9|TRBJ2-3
CASSSEGNPPTDTQYF
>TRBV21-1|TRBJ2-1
CASTAPTANEQFF
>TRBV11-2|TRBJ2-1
CTSSHPGPSSYNEQFF
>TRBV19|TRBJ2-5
CASSIMDQETQYF
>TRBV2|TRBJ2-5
CASSGQGWGETQYF
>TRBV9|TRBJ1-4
CASRAGTGGMEKLFF
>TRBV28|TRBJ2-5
CASSSTGELKTQYF
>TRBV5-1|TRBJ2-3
CASSLAELSTDTQYF
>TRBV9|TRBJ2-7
CASSPTSATYEQYF
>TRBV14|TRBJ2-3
CASSQGSLTPDTQYF
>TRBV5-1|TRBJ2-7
CASSSPSTYEQYF
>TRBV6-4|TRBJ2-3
CASSERLAGGQAQYF
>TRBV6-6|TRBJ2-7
CASSSGQESNEQYF
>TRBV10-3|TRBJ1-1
CAIRRTESSNTEAFF
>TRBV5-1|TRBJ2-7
CASRPQDTLDYEQYF
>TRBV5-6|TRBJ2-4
CVSSLRTGGNIQYF
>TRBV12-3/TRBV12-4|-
CASRPGTWIGDEQYF
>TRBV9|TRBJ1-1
CASSGTGSTEAFF
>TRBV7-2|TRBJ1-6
CASSPNRGNSPLHF
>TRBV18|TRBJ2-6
CASSPQNSGANVLTF
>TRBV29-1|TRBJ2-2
CSGDSGAGELFF
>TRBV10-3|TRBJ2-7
CAITGEVTYEQYF
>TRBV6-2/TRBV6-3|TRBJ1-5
CASSYSGQGSYSNQPQHF
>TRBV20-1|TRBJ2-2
CSATGQNTGELFF
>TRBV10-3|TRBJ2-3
CAISEEGGGTDTQYF
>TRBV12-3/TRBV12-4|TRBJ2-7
CASSLAPKGARYEQYF
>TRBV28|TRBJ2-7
CASSVRTGSYEQYF
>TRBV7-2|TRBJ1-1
CASSPTGTMNTEAFF
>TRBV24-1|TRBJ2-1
CATSASGNEQFF
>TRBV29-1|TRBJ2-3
CSVEPSGTDTQYF
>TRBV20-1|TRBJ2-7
CSARDYRGRGYEQYF
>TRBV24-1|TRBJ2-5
CATSKPFAGTGERVQGTQYF